These T cell receptor beta chains were read from a single sample in a study of long-term antiretroviral therapy in people with HIV. Data came from immunoSEQ multiplex PCR; TCRdb stores just in-frame clones and leaves some out. The table has about 31,000 clones, roughly three quarters seen once. Sequences were derived from unsorted PBMCs, sampled 1.9 years after starting antiretroviral therapy. These TCRs come from a man aged 18 to 35 with HIV. Each CDR3 is given with its conserved first and last residue. The D gene is left open where the match is weak. Where a row states a size, it is once, few, many or the class of an expanded clone; other rows omit it.

D | J | V | size | CDR3 | DNA
TRBD1 | TRBJ1-4 | TRBV6-1 | once | CASSLGTAPDEKLFF | TGTGCCAGCAGCTTGGGGACAGCGCCCGATGAAAAACTGTTTTTT
- | TRBJ1-3 | TRBV5-1 | - | CASSLMGVSGNTIYF | TGCGCCAGCAGCTTGATGGGGGTTAGTGGAAACACCATATATTTT
TRBD1 | TRBJ1-2 | TRBV19 | - | CASSMAGGHDGYTF | TGTGCCAGTAGTATGGCAGGGGGGCACGATGGCTACACCTTC
- | TRBJ2-7 | TRBV19 | - | CASSPAGAGTYEQYF | TGTGCCAGTAGTCCGGCCGGTGCTGGCACCTACGAGCAGTACTTC
- | TRBJ1-5 | TRBV28 | - | CASRSEGGSNQPQHF | TGTGCCAGCAGGTCCGAAGGGGGAAGCAATCAGCCCCAGCATTTT
TRBD1 | TRBJ1-2 | TRBV9 | - | CASSVSGTGNGYTF | TGTGCCAGCAGCGTCTCAGGGACAGGGAATGGCTACACCTTC
- | TRBJ2-2 | TRBV4-1 | - | CASSQANLVSTGELFF | TGCGCCAGCAGCCAAGCCAACCTAGTTTCCACCGGGGAGCTGTTTTTT
- | TRBJ1-6 | TRBV5-6 | few | CASSSTDNNSPLHF | TGTGCCAGCAGCTCAACAGATAACAATTCACCCCTCCACTTT
- | TRBJ2-3 | TRBV28 | - | CASSLGVRPTDTQYF | TGTGCCAGCAGTTTAGGGGTGCGACCCACAGATACGCAGTATTTT
TRBD2 | TRBJ2-1 | TRBV4-2 | once | CASSQGSGVDNEQFF | TGTGCCAGCAGCCAAGGTAGCGGGGTGGACAATGAGCAGTTCTTC
TRBD1 | TRBJ1-6 | TRBV27 | - | CASSLHGDRAAPNSPLHF | TGTGCCAGCAGTTTACACGGGGACAGGGCGGCCCCTAATTCACCCCTCCACTTT
- | TRBJ2-5 | TRBV2 | - | CATQSETQYF | TGTGCCACCCAGTCTGAGACCCAGTACTTC
TRBD2 | TRBJ2-5 | TRBV28 | - | CASSSFSGGGETQYF | TGTGCCAGCAGTTCTTTTAGCGGGGGGGGAGAGACCCAGTACTTC
- | TRBJ1-1 | TRBV7-9 | - | CASSSIRTGTTEAFF | TGTGCCAGCAGCTCGATAAGAACAGGGACAACTGAAGCTTTCTTT
TRBD1 | TRBJ2-1 | TRBV7-3 | - | CASSLTLGTDNEQFF | TGTGCCAGCAGCTTAACGTTGGGGACAGACAATGAGCAGTTCTTC
- | TRBJ2-5 | TRBV6-1 | - | CASSEEEGGTQYF | TGTGCCAGCAGTGAAGAGGAGGGGGGGACCCAGTACTTC
- | TRBJ1-1 | TRBV28 | - | CASNSNTEAFF | TGTGCCAGCAACTCGAACACTGAAGCTTTCTTT